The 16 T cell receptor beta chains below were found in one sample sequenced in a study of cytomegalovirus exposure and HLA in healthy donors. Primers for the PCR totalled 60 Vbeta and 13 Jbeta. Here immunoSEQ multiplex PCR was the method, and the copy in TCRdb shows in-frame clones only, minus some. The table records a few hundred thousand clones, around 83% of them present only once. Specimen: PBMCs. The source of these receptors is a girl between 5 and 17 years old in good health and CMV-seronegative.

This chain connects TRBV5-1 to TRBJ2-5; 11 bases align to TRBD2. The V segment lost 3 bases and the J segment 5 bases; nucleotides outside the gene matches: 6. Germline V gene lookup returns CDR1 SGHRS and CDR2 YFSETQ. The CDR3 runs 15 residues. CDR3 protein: CASSWGTSGVETQYF. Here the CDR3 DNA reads TGCGCCAGCAGCTGGGGGACTAGCGGTGTGGAGACCCAGTACTTC.

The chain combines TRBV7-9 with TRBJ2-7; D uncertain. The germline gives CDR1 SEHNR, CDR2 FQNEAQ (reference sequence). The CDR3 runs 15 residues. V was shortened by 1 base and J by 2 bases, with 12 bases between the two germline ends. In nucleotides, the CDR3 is TGTGCCAGCAGCTTAGAGATGGCAGGAACCTACGAGCAGTACTTC. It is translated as CASSLEMAGTYEQYF.

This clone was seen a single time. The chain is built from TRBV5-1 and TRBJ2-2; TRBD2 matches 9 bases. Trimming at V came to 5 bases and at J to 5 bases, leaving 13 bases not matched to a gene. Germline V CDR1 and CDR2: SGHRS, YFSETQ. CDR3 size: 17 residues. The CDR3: CASRLERRGGRTGELFF. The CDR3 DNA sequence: TGCGCCAGCAGGCTCGAGCGGCGGGGGGGCCGTACCGGGGAGCTGTTTTTT. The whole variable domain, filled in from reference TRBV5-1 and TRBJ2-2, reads KAGVTQTPRYLIKTRGQQVTLSCSPISGHRSVSWYQQTPGQGLQFLFEYFSETQRNKGNFPGRFSGRQFSNSRSEMNVSTLELGDSALYLCASRLERRGGRTGELFFGEGSRLTVL.

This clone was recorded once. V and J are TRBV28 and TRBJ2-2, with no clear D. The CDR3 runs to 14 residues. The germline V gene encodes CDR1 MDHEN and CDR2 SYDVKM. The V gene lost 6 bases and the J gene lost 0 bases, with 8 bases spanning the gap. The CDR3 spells CASRLQANTGELFF. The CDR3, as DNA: TGTGCCAGCAGACTACAAGCGAACACCGGGGAGCTGTTTTTT.

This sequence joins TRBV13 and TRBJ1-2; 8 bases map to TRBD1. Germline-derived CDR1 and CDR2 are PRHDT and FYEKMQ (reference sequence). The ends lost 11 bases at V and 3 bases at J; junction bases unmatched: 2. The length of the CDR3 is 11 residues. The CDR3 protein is CAQGADYGYTF. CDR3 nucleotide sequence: TGTGCCCAGGGGGCGGACTATGGCTACACCTTC. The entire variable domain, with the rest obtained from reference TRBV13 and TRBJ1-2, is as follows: AAGVIQSPRHLIKEKRETATLKCYPIPRHDTVYWYQQGPGQDPQFLISFYEKMQSDKGSIPDRFSAQQFSDYHSELNMSSLELGDSALYFCAQGADYGYTFGSGTRLTVV.

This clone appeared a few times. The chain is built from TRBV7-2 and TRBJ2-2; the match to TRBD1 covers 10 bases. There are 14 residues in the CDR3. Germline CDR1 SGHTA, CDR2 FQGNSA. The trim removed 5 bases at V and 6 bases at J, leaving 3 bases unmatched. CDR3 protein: CASSRTGGSGELFF. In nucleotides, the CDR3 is TGTGCCAGCAGCCGGACAGGGGGGTCCGGGGAGCTGTTTTTT.

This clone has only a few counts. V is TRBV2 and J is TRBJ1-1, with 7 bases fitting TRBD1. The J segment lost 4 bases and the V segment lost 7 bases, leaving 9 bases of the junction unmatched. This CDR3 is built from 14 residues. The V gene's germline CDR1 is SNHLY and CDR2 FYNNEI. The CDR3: CASIRQGSGTEAFF. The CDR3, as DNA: TGTGCCAGCATCCGACAGGGATCGGGCACTGAAGCTTTCTTT.

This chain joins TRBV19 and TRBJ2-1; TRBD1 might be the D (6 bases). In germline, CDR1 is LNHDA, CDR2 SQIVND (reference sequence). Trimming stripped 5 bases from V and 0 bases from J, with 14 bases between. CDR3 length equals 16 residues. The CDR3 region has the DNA TGTGCCAGTAGTGTACAAACAGGGAGCTCCTACAATGAGCAGTTCTTC. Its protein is CASSVQTGSSYNEQFF.

CDR3 sequence (DNA): TGTGCCAGCAGTACCTGGACAGGGAGCTCCTACAATGAGCAGTTCTTC. Its translation is CASSTWTGSSYNEQFF. V usage is TRBV2 and J usage is TRBJ2-1; 8 bases fit TRBD1. The CDR3 extends over 16 amino acids. The ends lost 5 bases at V and 0 bases at J; junction bases unmatched: 6. Germline V lookup: CDR1 SNHLY, CDR2 FYNNEI.

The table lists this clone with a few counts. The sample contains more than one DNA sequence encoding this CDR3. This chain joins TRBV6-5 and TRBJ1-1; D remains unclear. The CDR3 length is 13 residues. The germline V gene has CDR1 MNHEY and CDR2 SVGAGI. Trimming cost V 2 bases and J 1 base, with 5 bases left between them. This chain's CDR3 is CASSYPGNTEAFF. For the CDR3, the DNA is TGTGCCAGCAGTTACCCCGGGAACACTGAAGCTTTCTTT.

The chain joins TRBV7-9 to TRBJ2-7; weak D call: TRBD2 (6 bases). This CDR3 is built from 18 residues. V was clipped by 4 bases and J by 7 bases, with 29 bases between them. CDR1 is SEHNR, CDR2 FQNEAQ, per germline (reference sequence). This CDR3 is CASSSIGGYSGKALEQYF. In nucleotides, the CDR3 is TGTGCCAGCAGCTCCATTGGGGGTTATAGCGGAAAGGCCTTAGAGCAGTACTTC. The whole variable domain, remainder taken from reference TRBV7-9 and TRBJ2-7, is DTGVSQNPRHKITKRGQNVTFRCDPISEHNRLYWYRQTLGQGPEFLTYFQNEAQLEKSRLLSDRFSAERPKGSFSTLEIQRTEQGDSAMYLCASSSIGGYSGKALEQYFGPGTRLTVT.

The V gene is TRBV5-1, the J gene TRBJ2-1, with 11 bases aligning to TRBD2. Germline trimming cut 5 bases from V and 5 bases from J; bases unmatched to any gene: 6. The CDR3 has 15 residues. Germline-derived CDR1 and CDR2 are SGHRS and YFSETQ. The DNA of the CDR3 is TGCGCCAGCAGGATAGCGGGAGGGGAACACAATGAGCAGTTCTTC. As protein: CASRIAGGEHNEQFF.

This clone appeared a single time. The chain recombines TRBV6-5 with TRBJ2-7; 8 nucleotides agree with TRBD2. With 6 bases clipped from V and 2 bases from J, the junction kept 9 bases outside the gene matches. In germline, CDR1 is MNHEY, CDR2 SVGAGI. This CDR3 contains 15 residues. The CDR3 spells CASRGSGLVAYEQYF. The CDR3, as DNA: TGTGCCAGCAGGGGATCGGGACTAGTCGCCTACGAGCAGTACTTC.

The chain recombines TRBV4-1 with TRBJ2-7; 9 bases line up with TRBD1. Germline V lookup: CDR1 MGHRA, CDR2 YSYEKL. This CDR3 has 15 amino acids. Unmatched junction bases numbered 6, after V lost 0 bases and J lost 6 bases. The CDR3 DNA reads TGCGCCAGCAGCCAAGAAGGGACAGGGAGGTCCGAGCAGTACTTC. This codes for CASSQEGTGRSEQYF.

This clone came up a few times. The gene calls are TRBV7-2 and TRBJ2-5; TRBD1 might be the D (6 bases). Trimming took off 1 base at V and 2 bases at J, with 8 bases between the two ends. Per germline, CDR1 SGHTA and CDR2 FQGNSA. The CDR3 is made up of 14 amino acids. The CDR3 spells CASSLEGVQETQYF. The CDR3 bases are TGTGCCAGCAGCTTAGAGGGGGTTCAAGAGACCCAGTACTTC.

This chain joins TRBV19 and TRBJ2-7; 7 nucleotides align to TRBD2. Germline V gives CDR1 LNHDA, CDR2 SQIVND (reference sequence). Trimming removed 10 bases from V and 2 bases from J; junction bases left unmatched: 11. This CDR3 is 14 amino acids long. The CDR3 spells CATSGREVTYEQYF. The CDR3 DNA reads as TGTGCCACCTCAGGTCGGGAGGTCACCTACGAGCAGTACTTC. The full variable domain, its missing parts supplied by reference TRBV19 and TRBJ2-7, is DGGITQSPKYLFRKEGQNVTLSCEQNLNHDAMYWYRQDPGQGLRLIYYSQIVNDFQKGDIAEGYSVSREKKESFPLTVTSAQKNPTAFYLCATSGREVTYEQYFGPGTRLTVT.